These 21 T cell receptor beta chains came from one sample sequenced in a study of CD8 T cells in ankylosing spondylitis. Overall study results and limits: Ankylosing spondylitis blood appeared to carry a characteristic TCR beta motif of roughly eight highly homologous variants.

Via MiXCR, TCRdb re-called the 5' RACE reads, giving one row per CDR3 protein. The table includes some 450,000 distinct CDR3 sequences, about 15% detected once. For these TCRs, the target antigens are not known. Material for sequencing was blood, either unsorted or a sorted T cell fraction (not recorded which). The receptors stem from a male donor with ankylosing spondylitis.

This clonotype has ten or more counts. The chain is built from TRBV12-3 or TRBV12-4 and TRBJ2-3; D is ambiguous. The CDR3 contains 11 residues. Deletions cut 7 bases from V and 6 bases from J, with 8 bases between. The CDR3 bases are TGTGCCAGCACCCAAAGGGATACGCAGTATTTT. Amino acid sequence: CASTQRDTQYF.

The J gene is TRBJ2-2, the V gene TRBV5-1; D unresolved. Looked up from germline, CDR1 is SGHRS and CDR2 is YFSETQ. The V end was cut by 4 bases, the J end by 4 bases, with 8 bases between. This CDR3 region has 13 residues. The DNA for the CDR3 is TGCGCCAGCAGCCGCACAGTCACCGGGGAGCTGTTTTTT. Translating gives CASSRTVTGELFF.

The chain carries TRBV4-2 and TRBJ1-3; maybe TRBD1 (5 bases). Germline V gene sequence: CDR1 LGHNA, CDR2 YNFKEQ. The CDR3 is 13 amino acids. Trimming shortened V by 4 bases and J by 9 bases, and 13 bases separated the two germline ends. CDR3: CASSPDSIGTIYF. CDR3 bases: TGTGCCAGCAGCCCAGACAGTATTGGCACCATATATTTT.

The chain recombines TRBV11-1 with TRBJ1-1; D possibly corresponds to TRBD1 (5 bases). The CDR3 runs to 14 residues. CDR1 SGHAT and CDR2 FQDESV come from the germline V gene (reference sequence). V lost 5 bases and J 5 bases, leaving 15 bases between the germline ends. The CDR3 spells CASSPREGRTEAFF. As DNA, the CDR3 is TGTGCCAGCAGCCCCAGAGAGGGACGTACTGAAGCTTTCTTT.

This clonotype appeared once. This chain uses TRBV29-1 with TRBJ1-2, with a tentative D call TRBD1 (5 bases). Germline-derived CDR1 and CDR2 are SQVTM and ANQGSEA. CDR3 length equals 13 residues. The ends were cut back, 0 bases at V and 4 bases at J, with 9 bases in the middle. CDR3 sequence reads: CSVEEGLIYGYTF. CDR3 DNA: TGCAGCGTTGAAGAGGGACTGATCTATGGCTACACCTTC.

The chain links TRBV6-1 to TRBJ1-5; TRBD1 aligns across 7 bases. This CDR3 has 15 amino acids. The V gene's germline CDR1 is MNHNS and CDR2 SASEGT. V shed 6 bases, J shed 0 bases, and the junction held 5 bases outside the gene matches. In nucleotides, the CDR3 is TGTGCCAGCAGACCAGGGGGGGATAGCAATCAGCCCCAGCATTTT. Its protein is CASRPGGDSNQPQHF.

The chain links TRBV18 to TRBJ2-7, with 7 bases identical to TRBD1. The germline gives CDR1 KGHSH, CDR2 LQKENI. V lost 2 bases to trimming and J lost 1 base; unmatched junction nucleotides: 5. The CDR3 runs 15 residues. The CDR3 region has the DNA TGTGCCAGCTCACCAAACCGGGACAGTTCCTACGAGCAGTACTTC. This translates into CASSPNRDSSYEQYF.

This clonotype was observed a few times. The chain has TRBV12-3 or TRBV12-4 and TRBJ2-7; maybe TRBD1 (5 bases). The CDR3 covers 13 residues. V lost 2 bases and J 6 bases, leaving 11 bases between the germline ends. As DNA, the CDR3 is TGTGCCAGCAGTTTAAGGGGCCGTATCGAGCAGTACTTC. Translating it yields CASSLRGRIEQYF.

The rearrangement links TRBV5-1 to TRBJ1-1, with 8 bases aligning to TRBD1. V trimming: 5 bases; J trimming: 1 base; junction bases outside the gene matches: 4. Germline lookup yields CDR1 SGHRS and CDR2 YFSETQ. The CDR3 runs to 14 residues. The CDR3 DNA reads TGCGCCAGCAGAGACAGGGGTGAGAACACTGAAGCTTTCTTT. This gives the protein CASRDRGENTEAFF. The full variable domain, completed using reference TRBV5-1 and TRBJ1-1, is KAGVTQTPRYLIKTRGQQVTLSCSPISGHRSVSWYQQTPGQGLQFLFEYFSETQRNKGNFPGRFSGRQFSNSRSEMNVSTLELGDSALYLCASRDRGENTEAFFGQGTRLTVV.

This clonotype showed up just a few times. The rearrangement links TRBV27 to TRBJ2-2, with D perhaps matching TRBD2 (6 bases). The V gene lost 4 bases and the J gene lost 5 bases, with 11 bases spanning the gap. Germline values: CDR1 MNHEY, CDR2 SMNVEV (reference sequence). CDR3 length: 14 residues. CDR3 DNA: TGTGCCAGCAGTTCGGGACTTAGAACCGGGGAGCTGTTTTTT. Its translation: CASSSGLRTGELFF.

This clonotype was observed a few times. The J gene is TRBJ2-5, the V gene TRBV7-9; D is unresolved. The CDR3 is 14 amino acids. Per the germline V gene, CDR1 is SEHNR and CDR2 is FQNEAQ (reference sequence). Trimming left V 5 bases short and J 5 bases short, with 15 bases between. CDR3 nucleotides: TGTGCCAGCAGCCCATCGAGAAGCGTGGAGACCCAGTACTTC. Amino acids: CASSPSRSVETQYF. The entire variable domain, with the rest obtained from reference TRBV7-9 and TRBJ2-5, is as follows: DTGVSQNPRHKITKRGQNVTFRCDPISEHNRLYWYRQTLGQGPEFLTYFQNEAQLEKSRLLSDRFSAERPKGSFSTLEIQRTEQGDSAMYLCASSPSRSVETQYFGPGTRLLVL.

The J gene is TRBJ2-4, the V gene TRBV20-1, with D possibly TRBD2 on 6 matching bases. From germline, CDR1 is DFQATT and CDR2 SNEGSKA (reference sequence). V was shortened by 8 bases and J by 6 bases, with 20 bases between the two germline ends. The CDR3 length is 14 residues. As DNA, the CDR3 is TGCAGTCCGGAGGGCCCTACTCCAGGAAACATTCAGTACTTC. It specifies CSPEGPTPGNIQYF.

This chain connects TRBV3-1 to TRBJ2-1; 12 bases align to TRBD1. There are 16 residues in the CDR3. The V gene end was trimmed by 3 bases and the J gene end by 7 bases; junction bases not matched to a gene: 7. Germline V gives CDR1 LGHDT, CDR2 YNNKEL (reference sequence). The CDR3 protein is CASSHWDRGRGNEQFF. The DNA for the CDR3 is TGTGCCAGCAGCCATTGGGACAGGGGGCGCGGGAATGAGCAGTTCTTC.

The CDR3 protein is CASSFTGRPNTEAFF. The CDR3 region has the DNA TGTGCCAGCAGTTTCACCGGACGGCCGAACACTGAAGCTTTCTTT. The V and J genes are TRBV28 and TRBJ1-1; no firm D call. The CDR3 loop spans 15 amino acids. V lost 3 bases and J lost 1, with 12 bases in between. Germline V gives CDR1 MDHEN, CDR2 SYDVKM.

This clonotype has a handful of counts. The CDR3 nucleotides read TGTGCCAGCAGACCTACAGGGGACTCCTACGAGCAGTACTTC. This encodes CASRPTGDSYEQYF. The chain uses TRBV2 and TRBJ2-7, with 7 bases that match TRBD1. V shed 6 bases and J 0 bases; nucleotides not matched to a gene: 5. The CDR3 runs to 14 residues. Germline V gene data show CDR1 as SNHLY and CDR2 as FYNNEI. Full variable domain (outside the CDR3, taken from reference TRBV2 and TRBJ2-7): EPEVTQTPSHQVTQMGQEVILRCVPISNHLYFYWYRQILGQKVEFLVSFYNNEISEKSEIFDDQFSVERPDGSNFTLKIRSTKLEDSAMYFCASRPTGDSYEQYFGPGTRLTVT.

The chain couples TRBV20-1 to TRBJ2-1; no clear D. Germline-derived CDR1 and CDR2 are DFQATT and SNEGSKA (reference sequence). Trimming stripped 1 base from V and 8 bases from J, with 9 bases between. This CDR3 is built from 12 residues. CDR3 nucleotides: TGCAGTGCTAGAGGAAACGGAGATGAGCAGTTCTTC. Amino acids: CSARGNGDEQFF.

The rearrangement uses TRBV6-5 and TRBJ2-1; D possibly uses TRBD1 or TRBD2 (5 bases each). Germline V gene lookup returns CDR1 MNHEY and CDR2 SVGAGI. V was pared by 0 bases and J by 5 bases, with 11 bases between. The CDR3 runs to 15 residues. The CDR3 spells CASSYSWGRNNEQFF. CDR3 DNA sequence: TGTGCCAGCAGTTACTCTTGGGGGAGAAACAATGAGCAGTTCTTC.

The gene calls are TRBV5-1 and TRBJ1-2, with D hard to call. Trimming removed 4 bases at V and 3 bases at J, with 10 bases between. This CDR3 is built from 13 residues. Germline V gene lookup returns CDR1 SGHRS and CDR2 YFSETQ. CDR3 region: CASSPPSDYGYTF. The DNA of the CDR3 is TGCGCCAGCAGCCCTCCGAGCGACTATGGCTACACCTTC.

The chain links TRBV12-3 or TRBV12-4 to TRBJ2-2; 14 positions match TRBD2. Trimming at V came to 3 bases and at J to 8 bases, leaving 2 bases not matched to a gene. The CDR3 spans 15 residues. For the CDR3, the DNA is TGTGCCAGCAGTTTCGGGACTAGCGGGAGAGGGGAGCTGTTTTTT. Its translation: CASSFGTSGRGELFF.

This clonotype showed up just once. The rearrangement uses TRBV20-1 and TRBJ2-5; TRBD2 is a possible D gene (6 bases). The CDR3 loop spans 10 amino acids. CDR1 is DFQATT, CDR2 SNEGSKA, per germline (reference sequence). The CDR3 bases are TGCGGGGGGAGTGCAGAGACCCAGTACTTC. Amino acids: CGGSAETQYF.

Comments on this clonotype: Relative to the germline gene, one junction end is altered; a read error may explain this. The chain couples TRBV29-1 to TRBJ2-1, with D maybe TRBD1 (7 bases). Germline lookup yields CDR1 SQVTM and CDR2 ANQGSEA. This CDR3 is 17 amino acids long. For the CDR3, the DNA is TGCAGCGTTGTTGGACCATCAGGGGGGAGCTCCTACAATGAGCGGTTCTTC. Translation gives CSVVGPSGGSSYNERFF.